The 30 T cell receptor beta chains in this list originate from one sample, sequenced in a study of blood T cell repertoires in COVID-19. The table came from immunoSEQ multiplex PCR; TCRdb's copy has only in-frame clones and leaves some out. The data show hundreds of thousands of clones, 90% seen once. Specimen: PBMCs or T cells enriched from blood (not recorded which). These receptors were obtained from a man aged 50-60 years who had been exposed to COVID-19.

The chain recombines TRBV7-8 with TRBJ2-7; the match to TRBD1 covers 8 bases. This CDR3 has 17 residues. Per germline, CDR1 SGHVS and CDR2 FQNEAQ. Trimming at V came to 3 bases and at J to 2 bases, leaving 12 bases not matched to a gene. Written as DNA, the CDR3 is TGTGCCAGCAGCTTGTCCCGGGACAGGTTCGGAGCCTACGAGCAGTACGTC. Its translation is CASSLSRDRFGAYEQYV.

This sequence joins TRBV10-3 and TRBJ1-5; D uncertain. The CDR3 is 13 amino acids. CDR1 and CDR2 (germline): ENHRY, SYGVKD. Trimming cost V 3 bases and J 5 bases, with 8 bases left between them. The CDR3 coding sequence is TGTGCCATCAGTGAACTGACTGATCAGCCCCAGCATTTT. Its translation: CAISELTDQPQHF.

This chain uses TRBV4-1 with TRBJ1-1, with D unclear. V was pared by 6 bases and J by 2 bases, with 13 bases between. The CDR3 length is 14 residues. In germline, CDR1 is MGHRA, CDR2 YSYEKL. CDR3 coding DNA: TGCGCCAGCAGGTTGCCGGGTCGAAACACTGAAGCTTTCTTT. It yields the protein CASRLPGRNTEAFF.

The chain combines TRBV2 with TRBJ2-7; no firm D call. This CDR3 spans 14 amino acids. Germline assignment: CDR1 SNHLY and CDR2 FYNNEI. The V gene lost 0 bases and the J gene lost 0 bases, with 6 bases spanning the gap. The CDR3: CASSEAPVSYEQYV. CDR3 DNA sequence: TGTGCCAGCAGTGAAGCCCCCGTCTCCTACGAGCAGTACGTC.

In its sample, this clone was seen once. The rearrangement links TRBV7-3 to TRBJ2-1; maybe TRBD2 (5 bases). Germline lookup yields CDR1 SGHTA and CDR2 FQGTGA. V lost 5 bases, J lost 9 bases, and 17 bases lay in between. The CDR3 loop spans 14 amino acids. The DNA for the CDR3 is TGTGCCAGCAGCGCTACCCGAAGCGGACCTGAGCAGTTCTTC. Its protein is CASSATRSGPEQFF. The full variable domain, in which reference TRBV7-3 and TRBJ2-1 provide the parts outside the CDR3, is GAGVSQTPSNKVTEKGKYVELRCDPISGHTALYWYRQSLGQGPEFLIYFQGTGAADDSGLPNDRFFAVRPEGSVSTLKIQRTERGDSAVYLCASSATRSGPEQFFGPGTRLTVL.

The chain has TRBV2 and TRBJ1-4, with D unresolved. V gave up 3 bases and J gave up 8 bases, with 10 bases separating them. The germline CDR1 and CDR2 sequences are SNHLY and FYNNEI. This CDR3 region has 13 residues. The CDR3 protein is CASSEGSWEKLFF. The DNA of the CDR3 is TGTGCCAGCAGTGAGGGGAGTTGGGAAAAACTGTTTTTT.

The chain couples TRBV19 to TRBJ1-5; D not certain. Between the trimmed V and J ends, which lost 8 bases and 4 bases, there was a span of 21 bases. Germline V lookup: CDR1 LNHDA, CDR2 SQIVND (reference sequence). The length of the CDR3 is 16 residues. The DNA for the CDR3 is TGTGCCAGTCGCACGAATATGAAGGGAGTGAATCAGCCCCAGCATTTT. This sequence encodes CASRTNMKGVNQPQHF.

The chain uses TRBV5-4 and TRBJ2-1, with 7 bases fitting TRBD2. The CDR3 is 16 residues long. The V segment lost 4 bases and the J segment 4 bases; nucleotides outside the gene matches: 11. Germline V gives CDR1 SGHNT, CDR2 YYREEE (reference sequence). The CDR3 loop reads CASSQGGLAAYNEQFF. DNA for the CDR3: TGTGCCAGCAGCCAGGGAGGGCTAGCGGCGTACAATGAGCAGTTCTTC.

The chain has TRBV11-2 and TRBJ1-4; D gene unclear. Per the germline V gene, CDR1 is SGHAT and CDR2 is FQNNGV. With 1 base removed from V and 7 bases from J, the gap between germline ends came to 10 bases. The CDR3 contains 14 residues. CDR3 loop: CASSLGGWVEKLFF. CDR3 in DNA: TGTGCCAGCAGCTTAGGAGGGTGGGTTGAAAAACTGTTTTTT. The variable domain in full, completed from reference TRBV11-2 and TRBJ1-4, reads EAGVAQSPRYKIIEKRQSVAFWCNPISGHATLYWYQQILGQGPKLLIQFQNNGVVDDSQLPKDRFSAERLKGVDSTLKIQPAKLEDSAVYLCASSLGGWVEKLFFGSGTQLSVL.

This sequence joins TRBV19 and TRBJ2-3; perhaps TRBD1 as D (5 bases). Germline V CDR1 and CDR2: LNHDA, SQIVND (reference sequence). The CDR3 extends over 15 amino acids. V was pared by 7 bases and J by 1 base, with 15 bases between. This CDR3 reads CASKRWGLRTDTQYF. The CDR3 DNA sequence: TGTGCCAGTAAGAGGTGGGGCCTCCGCACAGATACGCAGTATTTT.

This clone was found a few times. The V gene is TRBV2, the J gene TRBJ1-1, with 7 bases aligning to TRBD1. The CDR3 sequence is 13 residues long. Germline assignment: CDR1 SNHLY and CDR2 FYNNEI. V gave up 6 bases and J gave up 0 bases; unmatched junction bases: 1. The CDR3 loop is CASSQGVNTEAFF. CDR3 bases: TGTGCCAGCAGCCAGGGGGTGAACACTGAAGCTTTCTTT.

The rearrangement uses TRBV21-1 and TRBJ2-7; the table's D gene call, TRBD2, was not cross checked with the DNA. TRBV21-1 constitutes a pseudogene. The CDR3 has 15 residues. As DNA, the CDR3 is TGTGCCAGCGACTATCCTATGGACTACCATTACGAGCAGTACGTC. Translated: CASDYPMDYHYEQYV.

The J gene is TRBJ1-4, the V gene TRBV5-1; tentatively, D is TRBD1 (6 bases). The CDR3 runs 17 residues. V was trimmed by 4 bases and J by 8 bases, leaving 24 bases between them. Per the germline V gene, CDR1 is SGHRS and CDR2 is YFSETQ. DNA of the CDR3: TGCGCCAGCAGCGACGGCGCACCACCAGGGGTAGGGGAAAAACTGTTTTTT. This codes for CASSDGAPPGVGEKLFF.

This clone came up once. In DNA, the CDR3 is TGTGCCAGCAGCTCACAGGGGGAGGACGAAAAACTGTTTTTT. Its translation: CASSSQGEDEKLFF. The J gene is TRBJ1-4, the V gene TRBV5-4; 8 bases are shared with TRBD1. CDR1 is SGHNT and CDR2 is YYREEE in the germline V gene (reference sequence). The V gene end was trimmed by 3 bases and the J gene end by 8 bases; junction bases not matched to a gene: 6. The CDR3 contains 14 residues. Complete variable domain (other parts from reference TRBV5-4 and TRBJ1-4): ETGVTQSPTHLIKTRGQQVTLRCSSQSGHNTVSWYQQALGQGPQFIFQYYREEENGRGNFPPRFSGLQFPNYSSELNVNALELDDSALYLCASSSQGEDEKLFFGSGTQLSVL.

The chain uses TRBV27 and TRBJ1-2, with D perhaps matching TRBD1 (6 bases). Trimming pared 6 bases from V and 5 bases from J, leaving 7 bases between. CDR3 length: 11 residues. Germline CDR1 reads MNHEY; CDR2 reads SMNVEV (reference sequence). The CDR3 coding sequence is TGTGCCAGCAGACAGGGTTATGGCTACACCTTC. Translated: CASRQGYGYTF.

The V gene is TRBV4-2, the J gene TRBJ1-2, with 9 bases that match TRBD1. In germline, CDR1 is LGHNA, CDR2 YNFKEQ. The J segment lost 2 bases and the V segment lost 8 bases, leaving 0 bases of the junction unmatched. The CDR3 sequence is 12 residues long. The CDR3, as DNA: TGTGCCAGCGGACAGGGGAACTATGGCTACACCTTC. This translates into CASGQGNYGYTF.

This chain joins TRBV18 and TRBJ2-7; a possible D gene is TRBD2 (6 bases). V lost 3 bases and J 7 bases, leaving 16 bases between the germline ends. Germline values: CDR1 KGHSH, CDR2 LQKENI. This CDR3 region has 14 residues. CDR3 amino acids: CASSPPEAREEQYV. The CDR3 DNA reads as TGTGCCAGCTCACCCCCTGAGGCCCGGGAGGAGCAGTACGTC.

This chain connects TRBV6-5 to TRBJ2-1, with D possibly TRBD1 on 6 matching bases. Trimming took off 7 bases at V and 7 bases at J, with 20 bases between the two ends. This CDR3 has 15 amino acids. CDR1 and CDR2 (germline): MNHEY, SVGAGI. DNA for the CDR3: TGTGCCAGCACCCGCTGGGCAGGGGCTAGAAATGAGCAGTTCTTC. Translated: CASTRWAGARNEQFF.

This clone occurred a few times. V and J are TRBV5-5 and TRBJ1-3; 7 bases align to TRBD1. Germline CDR1 is SGHKS and CDR2 is YYEKEE (reference sequence). This CDR3 contains 17 residues. The V and J ends lost 2 bases and 0 bases, in that order; junction bases with no gene match: 8. Here the CDR3 reads CASSFSGTVNSGNTIYF. The CDR3 nucleotides are TGTGCCAGCAGCTTCTCCGGGACAGTTAACTCTGGAAACACCATATATTTT.

The chain recombines TRBV6-5 with TRBJ1-1; D gene unclear. V was shortened by 5 bases and J by 4 bases, with 11 bases between the two germline ends. The CDR3 has 13 amino acids. Germline loops: CDR1 MNHEY, CDR2 SVGAGI. This CDR3 reads CASSITSSTEAFF. The CDR3 nucleotides are TGTGCCAGCAGTATAACCTCTAGCACTGAAGCTTTCTTT.

J is TRBJ2-1 and V is TRBV19; 10 nucleotides agree with TRBD2. The junction had 1 base not matched to a gene; V was cut back by 4 bases and J by 7 bases. The CDR3 spans 13 residues. The germline CDR1 and CDR2 sequences are LNHDA and SQIVND (reference sequence). The CDR3 DNA reads as TGTGCCAGTAGTACTAGCGGGAGTAATGAGCAGTTCTTC. It yields the protein CASSTSGSNEQFF.

The rearrangement links TRBV6-1 to TRBJ1-5; 7 bases are shared with TRBD1. Germline CDR1 is MNHNS and CDR2 is SASEGT. This CDR3 contains 16 residues. V lost 4 bases and J lost 3; bases outside the gene matches: 9. CDR3 DNA sequence: TGTGCCAGCAGTGCGGAAATCGGGACAGTCAATCAGCCCCAGCATTTT. It codes for CASSAEIGTVNQPQHF.

This chain connects TRBV5-5 to TRBJ1-2; D is ambiguous. The V end was cut by 0 bases, the J end by 0 bases, with 9 bases between. The CDR3 covers 15 residues. CDR1 SGHKS and CDR2 YYEKEE come from the germline V gene (reference sequence). The CDR3 DNA sequence: TGTGCCAGCAGCTTGGCCGCGTATCCTAACTATGGCTACACCTTC. Amino acid sequence: CASSLAAYPNYGYTF.

The chain uses TRBV6-5 and TRBJ1-5; possibly TRBD1 for D (6 bases). Germline assignment: CDR1 MNHEY and CDR2 SVGAGI. V lost 4 bases and J 3 bases, leaving 10 bases between the germline ends. This CDR3 is 14 amino acids long. The CDR3 here is CASSFQGSNQPQHF. The CDR3 nucleotides are TGTGCCAGCAGTTTTCAGGGGTCCAATCAGCCCCAGCATTTT.

The V call is TRBV12-3 or TRBV12-4, the J call TRBJ1-2; D call uncertain. The CDR3 is made up of 12 amino acids. Trimming stripped 6 bases from V and 6 bases from J, with 11 bases between. In nucleotides, the CDR3 is TGTGCCAGCAGGGAGGGAGTGCATGGCTACACCTTC. Protein product: CASREGVHGYTF.

The genes are TRBV25-1 and TRBJ1-1; TRBD1 aligns across 7 bases. This CDR3 is 12 amino acids long. With V trimmed by 8 bases and J by 8 bases, 8 bases remained unmatched. Germline CDR1 is MGHDK and CDR2 is SYGVNS. The CDR3 DNA reads as TGTGCCAGCCGACATGACAGGGAGGAAGCTTTCTTT. This translates into CASRHDREEAFF.

The chain recombines TRBV25-1 with TRBJ1-6; the match to TRBD1 covers 7 bases. The germline V gene has CDR1 MGHDK and CDR2 SYGVNS. This CDR3 comprises 18 residues. V dropped 1 base and J dropped 8; count of bases not matched to a gene: 14. The CDR3 coding sequence is TGTGCCAGCAGTGAATCATTGAGAGGGGGCCCGTTGGATTCACCCCTCCACTTT. Translated: CASSESLRGGPLDSPLHF.

In this sample, this clone turned up a few times. The chain carries TRBV24-1 and TRBJ2-5; perhaps TRBD2 as D (6 bases). This CDR3 spans 15 amino acids. CDR1 and CDR2 (germline): KGHDR, SFDVKD. The V gene lost 2 bases and the J gene lost 5 bases, with 14 bases spanning the gap. The CDR3 region is CATSDSREKRETQYF. Here the CDR3 DNA reads TGTGCCACCAGTGATTCCCGGGAGAAACGGGAGACCCAGTACTTC.

J is TRBJ1-1 and V is TRBV19; TRBD1 agrees at 8 bases. This CDR3 has 15 amino acids. Per germline, CDR1 LNHDA and CDR2 SQIVND (reference sequence). V dropped 5 bases and J dropped 3; count of bases not matched to a gene: 8. The DNA for the CDR3 is TGTGCCAGTAGTCACCGCCGACAGGGGCACACTGAAGCTTTCTTT. As protein: CASSHRRQGHTEAFF.

This chain connects TRBV5-1 to TRBJ1-4, with 8 bases matching TRBD1. The germline gives CDR1 SGHRS, CDR2 YFSETQ. The length of the CDR3 is 14 residues. V dropped 5 bases and J dropped 4; count of bases not matched to a gene: 4. This CDR3 reads CASRPGQVNEKLFF. The CDR3 nucleotides read TGCGCCAGCAGACCGGGACAGGTTAATGAAAAACTGTTTTTT.